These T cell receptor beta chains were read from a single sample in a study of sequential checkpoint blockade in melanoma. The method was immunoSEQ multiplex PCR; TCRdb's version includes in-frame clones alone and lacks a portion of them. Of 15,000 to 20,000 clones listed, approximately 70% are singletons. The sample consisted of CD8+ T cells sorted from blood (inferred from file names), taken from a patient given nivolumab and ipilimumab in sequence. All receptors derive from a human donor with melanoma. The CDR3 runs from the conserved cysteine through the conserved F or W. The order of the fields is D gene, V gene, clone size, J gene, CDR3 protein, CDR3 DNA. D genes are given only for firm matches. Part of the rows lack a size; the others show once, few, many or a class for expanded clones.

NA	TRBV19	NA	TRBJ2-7	CASSRRDGLSYEQYF	TGTGCCAGTAGTAGGAGGGACGGACTCTCCTACGAGCAGTACTTC
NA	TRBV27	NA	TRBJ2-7	CASSLTGTGEGYEQYF	TGTGCCAGCAGTCTCACCGGGACGGGAGAAGGCTACGAGCAGTACTTC
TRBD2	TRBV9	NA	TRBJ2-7	CASSVGLAGGQVYEQYF	TGTGCCAGCAGCGTAGGGTTAGCGGGGGGCCAGGTCTACGAGCAGTACTTC
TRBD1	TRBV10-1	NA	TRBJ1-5	CARSDPGTGWVEQPQHF	TGCGCCAGATCCGATCCAGGGACAGGGTGGGTGGAGCAGCCCCAGCATTTT
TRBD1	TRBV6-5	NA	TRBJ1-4	CASSYSSGGKLFF	TGTGCCAGCAGTTACTCCTCAGGGGGGAAACTGTTTTTT
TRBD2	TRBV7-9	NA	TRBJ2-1	CASSFGGDEQFF	TGTGCCAGCAGTTTTGGGGGGGATGAGCAGTTCTTC
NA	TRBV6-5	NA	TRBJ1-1	CASRLQMNTEAFF	TGTGCCAGCAGGCTGCAGATGAACACTGAAGCTTTCTTT
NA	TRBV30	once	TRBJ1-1	CAWSVKGLSGPEAFF	TGTGCCTGGAGTGTTAAGGGTCTTAGCGGCCCTGAAGCTTTCTTT
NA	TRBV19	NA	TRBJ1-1	CASAPGVGTEAFF	TGTGCCAGTGCCCCCGGGGTAGGCACTGAAGCTTTCTTT
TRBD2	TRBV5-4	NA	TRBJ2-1	CASSSGVIAGGWINEQFF	TGTGCCAGCAGCTCTGGGGTGATAGCGGGGGGCTGGATCAATGAGCAGTTCTTC
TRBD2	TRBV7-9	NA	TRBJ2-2	CASSLPGGTTGELFF	TGTGCCAGCAGCTTACCGGGGGGTACGACCGGGGAGCTGTTTTTT
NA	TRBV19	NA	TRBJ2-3	CASSRQERSTDTQYF	TGTGCCAGTAGTCGACAGGAAAGGAGCACAGATACGCAGTATTTT
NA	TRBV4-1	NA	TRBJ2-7	CASSLRVGRNEQYF	TGCGCCAGCAGCCTCAGGGTGGGGAGGAACGAGCAGTACTTC
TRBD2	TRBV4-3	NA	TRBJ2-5	CASSQGLAGQQETQYF	TGCGCCAGCAGCCAAGGACTAGCGGGGCAGCAAGAGACCCAGTACTTC
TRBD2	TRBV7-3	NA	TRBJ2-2	CASRAGGPNTGELFF	TGTGCCAGCAGAGCGGGGGGGCCGAACACCGGGGAGCTGTTTTTT
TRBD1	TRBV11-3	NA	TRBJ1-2	CASSEGGQFGGYTF	TGTGCCAGCAGCGAAGGGGGACAGTTTGGTGGCTACACCTTC
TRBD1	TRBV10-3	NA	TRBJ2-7	CAISGTGGTYEQYF	TGTGCCATCAGTGGGACAGGGGGGACCTACGAGCAGTACTTC
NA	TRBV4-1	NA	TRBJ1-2	CASSQDSQGLGRKINYGYTF	TGCGCCAGCAGCCAAGACTCCCAGGGATTGGGGCGGAAAATTAACTATGGCTACACCTTC
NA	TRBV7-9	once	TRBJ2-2	CASSSPPGGGDSLAGELFF	TGTGCCAGCAGCTCGCCGCCCGGTGGAGGCGACTCCTTGGCCGGGGAGCTGTTTTTT
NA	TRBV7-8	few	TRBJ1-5	CASSYSHRYSNQPQHF	TGTGCCAGCAGCTACTCTCACCGATATAGCAATCAGCCCCAGCATTTT
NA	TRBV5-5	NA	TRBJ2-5	CASSFPGSEETQYF	TGTGCCAGCAGCTTTCCAGGGTCTGAAGAGACCCAGTACTTC
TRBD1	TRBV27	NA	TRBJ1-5	CASRRQGWSNQPQHF	TGTGCCAGCAGGAGACAGGGCTGGAGCAATCAGCCCCAGCATTTT
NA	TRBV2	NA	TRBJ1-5	CASRRDDEDRLVNQPQHF	TGTGCCAGCAGACGGGACGACGAGGACCGACTAGTCAATCAGCCCCAGCATTTT
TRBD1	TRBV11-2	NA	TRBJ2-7	CASSSTGNRYEQYF	TGTGCCAGCAGCTCGACAGGGAATCGCTACGAGCAGTACTTC
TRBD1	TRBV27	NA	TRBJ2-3	CASSLDRGTDTQYF	TGTGCCAGCAGTTTGGACAGGGGCACAGATACGCAGTATTTT
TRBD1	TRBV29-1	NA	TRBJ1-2	CSVGDSYGYTF	TGCAGCGTGGGGGACAGTTATGGCTACACCTTC
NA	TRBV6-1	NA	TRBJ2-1	CASADNEQFF	TGTGCCAGCGCAGACAATGAGCAGTTCTTC
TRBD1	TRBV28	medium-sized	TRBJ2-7	CASSLTGTGTYEQYF	TGTGCCAGCAGTCTAACCGGGACAGGGACCTACGAGCAGTACTTC
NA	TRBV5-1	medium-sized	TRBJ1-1	CASSLRRDKNTEAFF	TGCGCCAGCAGCCTACGTAGAGACAAAAACACTGAAGCTTTCTTT
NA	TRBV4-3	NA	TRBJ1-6	CASSQDSGGSSPLHF	TGCGCCAGCAGCCAAGATTCGGGGGGGAGTTCACCCCTCCACTTT